This T cell receptor beta chain was profiled in a study of T cell repertoires in cytomegalovirus infection. Study as a whole: Use of recently identified HLA-C-restricted and well-studied HLA-B-restricted CMV epitopes was part of the study. It was the public TCR beta signatures that indicated both CMV infection and matching HLA type. Findings and caveats of the study: Identification of carriers of CMV plus the relevant HLA was performed using cumulative public TCR beta family frequency. CMV-specific TCR beta clonotypes restricted by HLA-C were the ones dominating the ex vivo response.

Points on this clonotype: Its target is not known.

TCRdb called the reads again in MiXCR, with one record for every CDR3 protein. The sample holds about half a million distinct CDR3 sequences, 33% seen once. The CDR3 length is 16 residues. Trimming took off 4 bases at V and 0 bases at J, with 15 bases between the two ends. CDR1 and CDR2 (germline): SGHVS, FQNEAQ. The source was cultured PBMCs, collected from culture after CMV antigen stimulation. This TCR was recovered from a human donor in good health (CMV status not recorded). Some clones in this sample may be carry-over from other donors' samples. This chain uses TRBV7-8 with TRBJ1-1, with D maybe TRBD1 (6 bases). Here the CDR3 reads CASSSPRTALNTEAFF. The CDR3 bases are TGTGCCAGCAGCTCACCAAGGACAGCTCTGAACACTGAAGCTTTCTTT.